The 16 T cell receptor beta chains below were found in one sample sequenced in a study of CD8 T cells in ankylosing spondylitis. TCRdb passed the 5' RACE reads through MiXCR, listing each CDR3 protein once. There are about 330,000 distinct CDR3 sequences in the sample; around 8% occur only once, and less than 15% lies in the top ten. The antigens of these receptors remain unknown. Study-wide results and caveats: What seemed typical of ankylosing spondylitis blood was a TCR beta motif built from several highly homologous variants.

Sequenced sample: blood, either unsorted or a sorted T cell fraction (not recorded which). Every receptor here comes from a male donor with ankylosing spondylitis.

The genes are TRBV5-1 and TRBJ2-7; TRBD2 might be the D (5 bases). V dropped 0 bases and J dropped 12 bases, with 13 bases sitting between them. Germline values: CDR1 SGHRS, CDR2 YFSETQ. The CDR3 has 12 amino acids. The CDR3 DNA reads as TGCGCCAGCAGCTTGGACCTAGCAGGTCTGTACTTC. It specifies CASSLDLAGLYF. Filled out from reference TRBV5-1 and TRBJ2-7, the complete variable domain reads KAGVTQTPRYLIKTRGQQVTLSCSPISGHRSVSWYQQTPGQGLQFLFEYFSETQRNKGNFPGRFSGRQFSNSRSEMNVSTLELGDSALYLCASSLDLAGLYFGPGTRLTVT.

V is TRBV6-5 and J is TRBJ2-5; D might be TRBD1 (6 bases). Trimming took 0 bases from V and 5 from J, leaving 13 bases between them. In germline, CDR1 is MNHEY, CDR2 SVGAGI. The CDR3 runs 15 residues. The CDR3 loop is CASSYSQGIVETQYF. CDR3 sequence (DNA): TGTGCCAGCAGTTACTCGCAGGGGATCGTGGAGACCCAGTACTTC.

The J gene is TRBJ2-7, the V gene TRBV20-1; TRBD1 matches 9 bases. CDR1 and CDR2 from the germline V gene are DFQATT and SNEGSKA (reference sequence). With 6 bases clipped from V and 5 bases from J, the junction kept 11 bases outside the gene matches. The CDR3 is made up of 14 amino acids. The CDR3 spells CSASKTGGVHEQYF. CDR3 DNA sequence: TGCAGTGCGAGCAAGACAGGGGGGGTCCACGAGCAGTACTTC.

This clonotype came up a few times. The chain combines TRBV5-4 with TRBJ2-2; D gene uncertain. This CDR3 has 16 amino acids. Germline V CDR1 and CDR2: SGHNT, YYREEE (reference sequence). Trimming took 0 bases from V and 1 from J, leaving 10 bases between them. As DNA, the CDR3 is TGTGCCAGCAGCTTGGAGGTTAGGAGGAACACCGGGGAGCTGTTTTTT. Its translation is CASSLEVRRNTGELFF.

This clonotype was seen more than once but under ten times. V and J are TRBV28 and TRBJ2-5, with TRBD1 identical over 11 bases. The CDR3 runs to 16 residues. The germline V gene has CDR1 MDHEN and CDR2 SYDVKM. Trimming took 7 bases from V and 2 from J; bases not matched to a gene: 9. Here the CDR3 DNA reads TGTGCCAGCAACAACGCCGGGACAGGGGGACAAGAGACCCAGTACTTC. Translation gives CASNNAGTGGQETQYF.

This clonotype has a handful of counts. V and J are TRBV20-1 and TRBJ2-1; the match to TRBD2 covers 11 bases. Germline trimming cut 6 bases from V and 12 bases from J; bases unmatched to any gene: 13. The CDR3 totals 14 residues. The germline gives CDR1 DFQATT, CDR2 SNEGSKA (reference sequence). The CDR3 here is CSAPVPLAGGGQFF. The CDR3 nucleotides read TGCAGTGCGCCCGTCCCGCTAGCGGGAGGCGGGCAGTTCTTC.

This clonotype has at least ten counts. J is TRBJ1-2 and V is TRBV12-3 or TRBV12-4; unclear D gene. This CDR3 comprises 12 residues. V lost 2 bases and J lost 4, with 5 bases in between. The CDR3 DNA is TGTGCCAGCAGTTTAACAGTCTATGGCTACACCTTC. It codes for CASSLTVYGYTF.

The chain carries TRBV7-9 and TRBJ2-7; 7 bases agree with TRBD2. Trimming removed 3 bases from V and 7 bases from J; junction bases left unmatched: 9. There are 14 residues in the CDR3. CDR1 and CDR2 (germline): SEHNR, FQNEAQ (reference sequence). The CDR3 DNA follows: TGTGCCAGCAGCTTGGGGCTAGCGGATGGTGAGCAGTACTTC. Residues: CASSLGLADGEQYF. The full variable domain, completed using reference TRBV7-9 and TRBJ2-7, is DTGVSQNPRHKITKRGQNVTFRCDPISEHNRLYWYRQTLGQGPEFLTYFQNEAQLEKSRLLSDRFSAERPKGSFSTLEIQRTEQGDSAMYLCASSLGLADGEQYFGPGTRLTVT.

This clonotype was recorded a few times. V is TRBV29-1 and J is TRBJ2-1, with TRBD2 matching over 13 bases. J was trimmed by 7 bases and V by 4 bases; bases with no gene match: 4. The CDR3 contains 14 residues. Germline V gene data show CDR1 as SQVTM and CDR2 as ANQGSEA. The CDR3 DNA reads as TGCAGCGTTGGGACTAGCGGGAGAGTAAATGAGCAGTTCTTC. Its protein product is CSVGTSGRVNEQFF.

The V call is TRBV27, the J call TRBJ2-5, with 10 bases fitting TRBD2. With 3 bases clipped from V and 4 bases from J, the junction kept 8 bases outside the gene matches. Germline V lookup: CDR1 MNHEY, CDR2 SMNVEV (reference sequence). This CDR3 has 16 residues. The CDR3 loop reads CASSLIAGGLGETQYF. The CDR3 DNA is TGTGCCAGCAGTTTGATAGCGGGAGGATTGGGAGAGACCCAGTACTTC.

Ten or more counts support this clonotype. This sequence joins TRBV5-1 and TRBJ2-1; D remains unclear. The CDR3 length is 15 residues. Per the germline V gene, CDR1 is SGHRS and CDR2 is YFSETQ. The germline V and J ends were trimmed by 4 bases and 8 bases, with 19 bases remaining between them. The CDR3 DNA reads as TGCGCCAGCAGCCGGGCCGGGCAAGCTAAATATGAGCAGTTCTTC. This sequence encodes CASSRAGQAKYEQFF.

The chain is built from TRBV6-5 and TRBJ2-5; possibly TRBD2 for D (7 bases). The CDR3 spans 18 residues. CDR1 is MNHEY, CDR2 SVGAGI, per germline. Trimming took off 2 bases at V and 5 bases at J, with 24 bases between the two ends. The CDR3 DNA reads TGTGCCAGCAGTTACGGTCTCTCGCGGGGAGGGGGAGCGGAGACCCAGTACTTC. It codes for CASSYGLSRGGGAETQYF.

This clonotype was recorded a few times. Here the CDR3 reads CASRNRRDSPLHF. The CDR3 DNA reads as TGTGCCAGCAGAAATCGGAGGGACTCACCCCTCCACTTT. The gene calls are TRBV3-1 and TRBJ1-6; D may be TRBD1 (5 bases). Trimming stripped 6 bases from V and 10 bases from J, with 13 bases between. The CDR3 is 13 residues long. From germline, CDR1 is LGHDT and CDR2 YNNKEL (reference sequence).

The rearrangement uses TRBV5-1 and TRBJ2-7, with TRBD1 matching 9 bases. Germline V gene lookup returns CDR1 SGHRS and CDR2 YFSETQ. The CDR3 has 14 amino acids. With 4 bases clipped from V and 6 bases from J, the junction kept 8 bases outside the gene matches. CDR3 region: CASSIGTGYTEQYF. The CDR3 DNA follows: TGCGCCAGCAGCATAGGGACAGGGTATACCGAGCAGTACTTC.

This clonotype was seen more than once but under ten times. The chain recombines TRBV12-3 or TRBV12-4 with TRBJ1-2; D possibly corresponds to TRBD1 (6 bases). The CDR3 covers 15 residues. Trimming removed 5 bases from V and 3 bases from J, with 16 bases in between. CDR3 nucleotides: TGTGCCAGCAGTGATCAGGGGCGCCTCCACTATGGCTACACCTTC. Its translation: CASSDQGRLHYGYTF.

The rearrangement links TRBV7-2 to TRBJ1-5; D perhaps matches TRBD1 (6 bases). Germline V gives CDR1 SGHTA, CDR2 FQGNSA. The ends were cut back, 5 bases at V and 5 bases at J, with 13 bases in the middle. The length of the CDR3 is 14 residues. Here the CDR3 DNA reads TGTGCCAGCAGCATGACAGGATTTGATCAGCCCCAGCATTTT. Translated: CASSMTGFDQPQHF.